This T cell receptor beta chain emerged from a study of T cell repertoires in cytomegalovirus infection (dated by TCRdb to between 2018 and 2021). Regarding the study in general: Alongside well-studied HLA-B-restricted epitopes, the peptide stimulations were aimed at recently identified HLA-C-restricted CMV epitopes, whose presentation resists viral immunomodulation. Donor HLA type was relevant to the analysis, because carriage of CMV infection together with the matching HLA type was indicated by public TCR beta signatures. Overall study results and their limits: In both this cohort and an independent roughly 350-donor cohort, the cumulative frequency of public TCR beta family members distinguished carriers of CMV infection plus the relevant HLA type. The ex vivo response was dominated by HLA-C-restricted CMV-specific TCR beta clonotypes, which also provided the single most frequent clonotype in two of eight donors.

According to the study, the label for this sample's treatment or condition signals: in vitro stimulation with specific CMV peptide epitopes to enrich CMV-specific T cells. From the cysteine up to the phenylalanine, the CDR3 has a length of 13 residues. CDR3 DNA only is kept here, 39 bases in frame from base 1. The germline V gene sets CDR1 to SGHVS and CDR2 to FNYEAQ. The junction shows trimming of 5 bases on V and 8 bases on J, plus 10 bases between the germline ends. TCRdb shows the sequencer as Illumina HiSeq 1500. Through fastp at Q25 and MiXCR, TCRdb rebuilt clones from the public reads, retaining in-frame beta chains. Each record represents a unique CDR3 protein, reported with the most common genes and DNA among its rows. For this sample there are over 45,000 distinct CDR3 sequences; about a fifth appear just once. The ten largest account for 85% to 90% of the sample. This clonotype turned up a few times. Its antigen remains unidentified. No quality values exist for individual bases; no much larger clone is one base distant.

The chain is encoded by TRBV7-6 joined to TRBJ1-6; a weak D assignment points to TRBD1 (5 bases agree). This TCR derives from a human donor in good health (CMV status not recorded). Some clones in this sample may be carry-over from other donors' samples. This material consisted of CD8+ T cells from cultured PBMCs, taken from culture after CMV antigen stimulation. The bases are TGTGCCAGCAGCCCCGGACAATATTCACCCCTCCACTTT. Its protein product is CASSPGQYSPLHF. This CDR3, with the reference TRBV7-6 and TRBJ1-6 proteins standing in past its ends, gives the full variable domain GAGVSQSPRYKVTKRGQDVALRCDPISGHVSLYWYRQALGQGPEFLTYFNYEAQQDKSGLPNDRFSAERPEGSISTLTIQRTEQRDSAMYRCASSPGQYSPLHFGNGTRLTVT.